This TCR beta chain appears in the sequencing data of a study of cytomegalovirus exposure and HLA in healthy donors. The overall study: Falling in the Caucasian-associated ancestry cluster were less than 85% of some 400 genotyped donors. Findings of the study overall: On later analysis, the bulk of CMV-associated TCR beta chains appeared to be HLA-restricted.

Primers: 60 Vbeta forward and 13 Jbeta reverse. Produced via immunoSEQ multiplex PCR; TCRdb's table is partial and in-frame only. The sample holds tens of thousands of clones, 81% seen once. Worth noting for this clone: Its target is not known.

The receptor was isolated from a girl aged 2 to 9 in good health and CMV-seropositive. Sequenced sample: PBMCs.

The CDR3 protein is CASSKRTSGTLGYEQYF. CDR3 nucleotide sequence: TGTGCCAGCAGCAAAAGGACTAGCGGGACCCTGGGCTACGAGCAGTACTTC. The V gene is TRBV5-6, the J gene TRBJ2-7, with 12 bases matching TRBD2. The CDR3 spans 17 residues. Germline CDR1 and CDR2: SGHDT and YYEEEE. The ends lost 4 bases at V and 3 bases at J; junction bases unmatched: 11.